Following are 26 T cell receptor beta chains from one sample sequenced in a study of blood T cell repertoires in COVID-19. The repertoire was sequenced with immunoSEQ multiplex PCR; TCRdb's copy has only in-frame clones and lacks some. The data show roughly 200,000 clones, roughly 84% seen once. The source material was PBMCs or T cells enriched from blood (not recorded which). These receptors were obtained from a woman in her thirties who had been exposed to COVID-19.

V is TRBV5-1 and J is TRBJ1-2; 8 positions match TRBD1. J gave up 4 bases and V 0 bases, and 5 bases lay outside the gene matches. The CDR3 length is 15 residues. Germline V CDR1 and CDR2: SGHRS, YFSETQ. Written as DNA, the CDR3 is TGCGCCAGCAGCTTGGGCAGGGGGCGCAGCTATGGCTACACCTTC. Protein product: CASSLGRGRSYGYTF.

The J gene is TRBJ1-2, the V gene TRBV29-1, with D possibly TRBD1 on 5 matching bases. V lost 8 bases, J lost 8 bases, and 18 bases lay in between. CDR1 SQVTM and CDR2 ANQGSEA come from the germline V gene. The CDR3 spans 12 residues. As DNA, the CDR3 is TGCAGCTTCCAGGGTGCTTACGAGGGCTACACCTTC. Protein sequence: CSFQGAYEGYTF.

This chain connects TRBV7-9 to TRBJ1-4; 7 nucleotides agree with TRBD1. The germline V gene has CDR1 SEHNR and CDR2 FQNEAQ (reference sequence). The CDR3 loop spans 14 amino acids. Unmatched junction bases numbered 7, after V lost 5 bases and J lost 7 bases. DNA of the CDR3: TGTGCCAGCAGCCACGGACAGGCGGGTGAAAAACTGTTTTTT. Translation gives CASSHGQAGEKLFF.

The chain combines TRBV6-5 with TRBJ1-2; D remains ambiguous. The CDR3 extends over 10 amino acids. V was clipped by 6 bases and J by 5 bases, with 4 bases between them. In germline, CDR1 is MNHEY, CDR2 SVGAGI. The CDR3 sequence: CASSLYGYTF. The CDR3 DNA sequence: TGTGCCAGCAGCCTATATGGCTACACCTTC.

V gene TRBV20-1 combines with J gene TRBJ2-1, with D possibly being TRBD2 (7 bases). Germline CDR1 and CDR2: DFQATT and SNEGSKA (reference sequence). Trimming stripped 6 bases from V and 9 bases from J, with 12 bases between. This CDR3 is 11 amino acids long. The CDR3 sequence: CSAQGGGEQFF. The CDR3 DNA sequence: TGCAGTGCCCAGGGAGGGGGTGAGCAGTTCTTC.

This chain links TRBV9 with TRBJ2-1; 12 positions match TRBD2. In germline, CDR1 is SGDLS, CDR2 YYNGEE. The CDR3 totals 16 residues. V lost 4 bases, J lost 6 bases, and 8 bases stayed unmatched. The CDR3 here is CASSLRLAGVGNEQFF. The CDR3 nucleotides are TGTGCCAGCAGCCTTAGACTAGCGGGGGTGGGCAATGAGCAGTTCTTC.

The rearrangement joins TRBV25-1 to TRBJ1-4, with TRBD1 matching 10 bases. Germline V lookup: CDR1 MGHDK, CDR2 SYGVNS. The trim removed 3 bases at V and 5 bases at J, leaving 3 bases unmatched. The CDR3 covers 15 residues. The CDR3 here is CASSDPGQGNEKLFF. The CDR3 nucleotides read TGTGCCAGCAGTGACCCGGGACAGGGGAATGAAAAACTGTTTTTT.

The V and J genes are TRBV6-1 and TRBJ1-4; D uncertain. This CDR3 has 16 amino acids. The V gene lost 6 bases and the J gene lost 7 bases, with 21 bases spanning the gap. CDR1 is MNHNS, CDR2 SASEGT, per germline. CDR3 coding DNA: TGTGCCAGCAGCGAAAACCCGGCGACCTGGAGTGAAAAACTGTTTTTT. The encoded protein is CASSENPATWSEKLFF.

This chain connects TRBV27 to TRBJ1-3; D remains unclear. This CDR3 is built from 15 residues. Germline CDR1 is MNHEY and CDR2 is SMNVEV (reference sequence). V was pared by 3 bases and J by 0 bases, with 9 bases between. As DNA, the CDR3 is TGTGCCAGCAGTTTCCGGGGAGGCTCTGGAAACACCATATATTTT. It codes for CASSFRGGSGNTIYF.

The chain uses TRBV19 and TRBJ2-4; tentatively, D is TRBD1 (7 bases). Trimming removed 1 base at V and 4 bases at J, with 11 bases between. The CDR3 runs to 15 residues. Germline V gene data show CDR1 as LNHDA and CDR2 as SQIVND (reference sequence). The CDR3 sequence is CASSIGQGGKNIQYF. The DNA for the CDR3 is TGTGCCAGTAGTATAGGGCAGGGGGGTAAAAACATTCAGTACTTC.

The chain uses TRBV7-6 and TRBJ2-3; maybe TRBD1 (6 bases). V was clipped by 3 bases and J by 1 base, with 8 bases between them. Germline V lookup: CDR1 SGHVS, CDR2 FNYEAQ. The CDR3 extends over 14 amino acids. The CDR3 DNA sequence: TGTGCCAGCAGCTTTAGGACAGGCACAGATACGCAGTATTTT. Translating it yields CASSFRTGTDTQYF.

The V and J genes are TRBV30 and TRBJ1-1; 9 bases align to TRBD1. With 5 bases clipped from V and 0 bases from J, the junction kept 1 base outside the gene matches. The CDR3 length is 13 residues. Per the germline V gene, CDR1 is GTSNPN and CDR2 is SVGIG (reference sequence). Here the CDR3 DNA reads TGTGCCTGGGGGGACAGGGTGAACACTGAAGCTTTCTTT. It specifies CAWGDRVNTEAFF.

The table lists this clone with a count of one. The gene calls are TRBV7-9 and TRBJ1-5; D gene uncertain. CDR3 length: 12 amino acids. V lost 5 bases, J lost 2 bases, and 4 bases lay in between. Looked up from germline, CDR1 is SEHNR and CDR2 is FQNEAQ (reference sequence). The CDR3 DNA follows: TGTGCCAGCAGCCCCGGCAATCAGCCCCAGCATTTT. Protein: CASSPGNQPQHF.

The CDR3 DNA follows: TGTGCCAGCAGGTCGGACAGGGGCACTGAAGCTTTCTTT. Translating gives CASRSDRGTEAFF. The chain links TRBV12-3 or TRBV12-4 to TRBJ1-1; 9 nucleotides line up with TRBD1. J lost 4 bases, V lost 6 bases, and 3 bases had no gene match. CDR3 length: 13 amino acids.

The chain joins TRBV10-1 to TRBJ2-5, with 14 positions matching TRBD2. Germline CDR1 WNHNN, CDR2 SYGVQD (reference sequence). This CDR3 is 16 amino acids long. V gave up 7 bases and J gave up 5 bases; unmatched junction bases: 9. The CDR3 DNA reads TGCGCCAGCACGCCCGGACTAGCGGGGGGAGCGGAGACCCAGTACTTC. Encoded protein: CASTPGLAGGAETQYF.

The rearrangement links TRBV27 to TRBJ1-5; D call uncertain. Trimming left V 0 bases short and J 3 bases short, with 9 bases between. CDR1 and CDR2 from the germline V gene are MNHEY and SMNVEV (reference sequence). The CDR3 is made up of 15 amino acids. The DNA of the CDR3 is TGTGCCAGCAGTTTATCGCGAGCGTCCAATCAGCCCCAGCATTTT. It specifies CASSLSRASNQPQHF.

This clone was seen only a few times. This sequence joins TRBV6-5 and TRBJ1-6; D perhaps matches TRBD1 (6 bases). Germline CDR1 and CDR2: MNHEY and SVGAGI. The CDR3 totals 15 residues. The V gene lost 4 bases and the J gene lost 7 bases, with 14 bases spanning the gap. As DNA, the CDR3 is TGTGCCAGCAGTTTGGGGACACCCGACAATTCACCCCTCCACTTT. It translates to CASSLGTPDNSPLHF.

The chain couples TRBV2 to TRBJ2-3; 8 bases fit TRBD1. The ends lost 4 bases at V and 0 bases at J; junction bases unmatched: 3. In germline, CDR1 is SNHLY, CDR2 FYNNEI. There are 15 residues in the CDR3. CDR3 protein: CASSGQGTSTDTQYF. In DNA, the CDR3 is TGTGCCAGCAGTGGACAGGGGACTAGCACAGATACGCAGTATTTT.

The chain is built from TRBV6-6 and TRBJ1-6, with D perhaps matching TRBD1 (5 bases). Germline values: CDR1 MNHNY, CDR2 SVGAGI (reference sequence). V was clipped by 5 bases and J by 11 bases, with 31 bases between them. The CDR3 totals 19 residues. CDR3 amino acids: CASSPGSRDSLYGWAPLHF. DNA for the CDR3: TGTGCCAGCAGTCCCGGAAGCCGGGACTCACTGTATGGATGGGCACCCCTCCACTTT.

V gene TRBV7-3 combines with J gene TRBJ2-2, with D possibly matching TRBD2 (6 bases). Germline V gene lookup returns CDR1 SGHTA and CDR2 FQGTGA. V dropped 0 bases and J dropped 7 bases, with 9 bases sitting between them. This CDR3 is 14 amino acids long. This CDR3 reads CASSLTLGGGELFF. For the CDR3, the DNA is TGTGCCAGCAGCTTAACCCTCGGGGGCGGGGAGCTGTTTTTT.

This sequence joins TRBV15 and TRBJ1-2, with D tentatively TRBD1 (5 bases). Trimming pared 5 bases from V and 8 bases from J, leaving 21 bases between. CDR3 length equals 15 residues. CDR1 is LNHNV and CDR2 is YYDKDF in the germline V gene (reference sequence). The CDR3, as DNA: TGTGCCACCAGCGGCGGGACGTTTAACCTCGGGGGCTACACCTTC. Its translation is CATSGGTFNLGGYTF.

The rearrangement uses TRBV9 and TRBJ1-1; 7 nucleotides agree with TRBD1. The J segment lost 0 bases and the V segment lost 1 base, leaving 3 bases of the junction unmatched. The length of the CDR3 is 15 residues. From germline, CDR1 is SGDLS and CDR2 YYNGEE. CDR3 nucleotide sequence: TGTGCCAGCAGCGTAAGGGGGCAGATGAACACTGAAGCTTTCTTT. As protein: CASSVRGQMNTEAFF. The full variable domain, in which reference TRBV9 and TRBJ1-1 provide the parts outside the CDR3, is DSGVTQTPKHLITATGQRVTLRCSPRSGDLSVYWYQQSLDQGLQFLIQYYNGEERAKGNILERFSAQQFPDLHSELNLSSLELGDSALYFCASSVRGQMNTEAFFGQGTRLTVV.

This chain links TRBV6-5 with TRBJ2-7; 9 nucleotides agree with TRBD1. V lost 11 bases, J lost 3 bases, and 11 bases stayed unmatched. The CDR3 length is 14 residues. CDR1 is MNHEY, CDR2 SVGAGI, per germline. The CDR3 nucleotides read TGTGCCGGAGCGACCCGGGACAGGGACTACGAGCAGTACTTC. This gives the protein CAGATRDRDYEQYF.

This chain links TRBV14 with TRBJ2-1; 9 bases are shared with TRBD2. Germline trimming cut 4 bases from V and 0 bases from J; bases unmatched to any gene: 10. The length of the CDR3 is 18 residues. CDR1 SGHDN and CDR2 FVKESK come from the germline V gene. In DNA, the CDR3 is TGTGCCAGCAGCCTAAGTCCGGGACTAGCCTTCTCCTACAATGAGCAGTTCTTC. Its translation: CASSLSPGLAFSYNEQFF.

The chain links TRBV12-3 or TRBV12-4 to TRBJ2-7, with a weak D call TRBD2 (6 bases). Trimming took off 7 bases at V and 1 base at J, with 11 bases between the two ends. The CDR3 length is 13 residues. The CDR3 DNA sequence: TGTGCCAGCACCAGGGACTCATCCTACGAGCAGTACTTC. This sequence encodes CASTRDSSYEQYF.

Here the CDR3 DNA reads TGTGCCAGCAGCGGGACAAGTAGCAATCAGCCCCAGCATTTT. Translated, it gives CASSGTSSNQPQHF. The chain carries TRBV9 and TRBJ1-5, with D possibly being TRBD1 (5 bases). Trimming removed 3 bases at V and 0 bases at J, with 7 bases between. Germline V gives CDR1 SGDLS, CDR2 YYNGEE. The CDR3 contains 14 residues.